The 27 T cell receptor beta chains in this list originate from one sample, sequenced in a study of control samples from healthy donors and cancer patients. Using immunoSEQ multiplex PCR, the repertoire was profiled, and TCRdb retains in-frame clones only, with some absent. The data contain some 130,000 clones, roughly 92% of them singletons. The sequenced sample consisted of blood. The receptors originated from a young man in good health.

J is TRBJ1-1 and V is TRBV7-9, with a weak D call TRBD1 (5 bases). The V and J ends lost 4 bases and 3 bases respectively, with 9 bases between them. Germline V gene sequence: CDR1 SEHNR, CDR2 FQNEAQ (reference sequence). The CDR3 runs to 13 residues. The CDR3 sequence is CASSYVQDTEAFF. In DNA, the CDR3 is TGTGCCAGCAGCTATGTACAGGACACTGAAGCTTTCTTT.

The chain is built from TRBV7-2 and TRBJ2-7; either TRBD1 or TRBD2 may supply D (5 bases each). The V end was cut by 4 bases, the J end by 6 bases, with 19 bases between. CDR1 is SGHTA and CDR2 is FQGNSA in the germline V gene. The CDR3 covers 15 residues. The CDR3 sequence: CASSSFTGGVSEQYF. The CDR3 bases are TGTGCCAGCAGCTCCTTCACAGGAGGCGTTTCCGAGCAGTACTTC. Looking up the rest from reference TRBV7-2 and TRBJ2-7 gives the full variable domain: GAGVSQSPSNKVTEKGKDVELRCDPISGHTALYWYRQSLGQGLEFLIYFQGNSAPDKSGLPSDRFSAERTGGSVSTLTIQRTQQEDSAVYLCASSSFTGGVSEQYFGPGTRLTVT.

The V call is TRBV3-1 (or the pseudogene TRBV3-2), the J call TRBJ2-7; either TRBD1 or TRBD2 may fit D (5 bases each). Germline V CDR1 and CDR2: LGHDT, YNNKEL (reference sequence). Trimming pared 5 bases from V and 6 bases from J, leaving 8 bases between. CDR3 length: 11 amino acids. This CDR3 reads CASSSRGEQYF. DNA for the CDR3: TGTGCCAGCAGCTCGAGGGGCGAGCAGTACTTC.

The chain links TRBV5-6 to TRBJ1-2; D remains ambiguous. The CDR3 length is 13 residues. Looked up from germline, CDR1 is SGHDT and CDR2 is YYEEEE. Trimming cost V 0 bases and J 3 bases, with 6 bases left between them. The CDR3 DNA is TGTGCCAGCAGCTTGGCTCACTACTATGGCTACACCTTC. Protein: CASSLAHYYGYTF.

This clone occurred a few times. At the DNA level, this CDR3 is encoded by other sequences in the same sample as well. This chain uses TRBV18 with TRBJ1-1; D remains unclear. Deletions cut 2 bases from V and 1 base from J, with 5 bases between. The length of the CDR3 is 13 residues. Germline CDR1 reads KGHSH; CDR2 reads LQKENI. Written as DNA, the CDR3 is TGTGCCAGCTCACCAGCAGGGAACACTGAAGCTTTCTTT. It translates to CASSPAGNTEAFF.

This rearrangement joins TRBV9 to TRBJ1-3; a weak D match, TRBD1 (5 bases). Trimming removed 4 bases from V and 5 bases from J, with 22 bases in between. The CDR3 runs 17 residues. Looked up from germline, CDR1 is SGDLS and CDR2 is YYNGEE. CDR3 sequence (DNA): TGTGCCAGCAGCTCCGACCCGGGACCCATGGGCAGAAACACCATATATTTT. It yields the protein CASSSDPGPMGRNTIYF.

This sequence joins TRBV19 and TRBJ1-1; D is possibly TRBD1 (5 bases). The CDR3 is made up of 14 amino acids. V was clipped by 7 bases and J by 1 base, with 13 bases between them. Germline CDR1 and CDR2: LNHDA and SQIVND (reference sequence). Written as DNA, the CDR3 is TGTGCCAGTATCCCCATCGGGGGGAACACTGAAGCTTTCTTT. Translating it yields CASIPIGGNTEAFF.

The V and J genes are TRBV10-3 and TRBJ1-4; D remains unclear. With 6 bases removed from V and 5 bases from J, the gap between germline ends came to 16 bases. Germline V gene sequence: CDR1 ENHRY, CDR2 SYGVKD. The CDR3 contains 15 residues. The CDR3, as DNA: TGTGCCATCAGGGACCGCCTTGACGGGAATGAAAAACTGTTTTTT. Protein product: CAIRDRLDGNEKLFF.

This chain links TRBV7-2 with TRBJ2-2, with D unclear. V dropped 5 bases and J dropped 4 bases, with 14 bases sitting between them. CDR1 is SGHTA and CDR2 is FQGNSA in the germline V gene. CDR3 length: 15 amino acids. The CDR3 DNA reads TGTGCCAGCAGCCCGAGAAGAAGCGCCACCGGGGAGCTGTTTTTT. Encoded protein: CASSPRRSATGELFF.

The V call is TRBV13, the J call TRBJ2-7; 9 positions agree with TRBD2. V was pared by 5 bases and J by 3 bases, with 20 bases of the junction left unmatched. The CDR3 consists of 19 residues. Germline-derived CDR1 and CDR2 are PRHDT and FYEKMQ (reference sequence). CDR3 in DNA: TGTGCCAGCAGCAGGACGACTAGCGGCCTAAGACCAACCCTCTACGAGCAGTACTTC. Its protein product is CASSRTTSGLRPTLYEQYF.

V usage is TRBV9 and J usage is TRBJ1-2; D gene uncertain. The V gene lost 4 bases and the J gene lost 3 bases, with 13 bases spanning the gap. Germline V gives CDR1 SGDLS, CDR2 YYNGEE. The CDR3 is 14 amino acids. CDR3 nucleotides: TGTGCCAGCAGCCCCCGCGACCCTTACTATGGCTACACCTTC. This encodes CASSPRDPYYGYTF.

The chain employs TRBV11-1 and TRBJ2-4, with 8 bases aligning to TRBD2. After removal of 2 bases from V and 6 bases from J, the junction contained 6 bases not matched to a gene. This CDR3 has 15 amino acids. Germline V gene sequence: CDR1 SGHAT, CDR2 FQDESV (reference sequence). CDR3 residues: CASSLSAGGLNIQYF. The CDR3 nucleotides read TGTGCCAGCAGCTTATCTGCGGGGGGCTTAAACATTCAGTACTTC.

The J gene is TRBJ1-3, the V gene TRBV7-3; the match to TRBD1 covers 9 bases. This CDR3 region has 15 residues. J gave up 4 bases and V 6 bases, and 7 bases lay outside the gene matches. CDR1 and CDR2 (germline): SGHTA, FQGTGA. CDR3 nucleotide sequence: TGTGCCAGCAGGGCAGGACAGGGGAGCGGAAACACCATATATTTT. It translates to CASRAGQGSGNTIYF.

This rearrangement joins TRBV28 to TRBJ2-5; D is undetermined. Germline CDR1 MDHEN, CDR2 SYDVKM. This CDR3 spans 16 amino acids. V lost 6 bases and J 5 bases, leaving 22 bases between the germline ends. Here the CDR3 reads CASSRPGITLLETQYF. Here the CDR3 DNA reads TGTGCCAGCAGCCGCCCTGGGATAACCTTATTGGAGACCCAGTACTTC.

The rearrangement uses TRBV2 and TRBJ1-2, with unresolved D. From germline, CDR1 is SNHLY and CDR2 FYNNEI. V gave up 5 bases and J gave up 2 bases, with 15 bases separating them. The CDR3 totals 15 residues. The CDR3: CASSRTRTGNYGYTF. The CDR3 coding sequence is TGTGCCAGCAGTAGAACTAGGACGGGGAACTATGGCTACACCTTC.

The chain uses TRBV3-1 (or the pseudogene TRBV3-2) and TRBJ1-2, with 8 nucleotides matching TRBD1. V shed 2 bases, J shed 2 bases, and the junction held 7 bases outside the gene matches. Germline assignment: CDR1 LGHDT and CDR2 YNNKEL (reference sequence). This CDR3 comprises 16 residues. The CDR3 DNA follows: TGTGCCAGCAGCCAACCTGGGACAGGCGAAAACTATGGCTACACCTTC. This sequence encodes CASSQPGTGENYGYTF.

The chain joins TRBV27 to TRBJ1-2, with TRBD1 identical over 8 bases. Germline-derived CDR1 and CDR2 are MNHEY and SMNVEV (reference sequence). The CDR3 totals 15 residues. The V gene end was trimmed by 4 bases and the J gene end by 4 bases; junction bases not matched to a gene: 8. The CDR3: CASSSLDRELYGYTF. The CDR3 DNA is TGTGCCAGCAGTTCCTTGGACAGGGAGCTCTATGGCTACACCTTC.

This clone appeared once. The CDR3 here is CASSLEAGPYNEQFF. The CDR3 nucleotides read TGCGCCAGCAGCTTAGAGGCGGGACCCTACAATGAGCAGTTCTTC. The chain links TRBV5-1 to TRBJ2-1, with D maybe TRBD2 (6 bases). The CDR3 consists of 15 residues. Trimming removed 2 bases from V and 2 bases from J, with 11 bases in between. CDR1 and CDR2 (germline): SGHRS, YFSETQ.

The rearrangement joins TRBV2 to TRBJ1-2; D is ambiguous. Germline CDR1 reads SNHLY; CDR2 reads FYNNEI. The CDR3 has 13 amino acids. The V gene lost 5 bases and the J gene lost 6 bases, with 13 bases spanning the gap. The CDR3 bases are TGTGCCAGCAGTTGGACGGTGAACGATGGCTACACCTTC. Translating gives CASSWTVNDGYTF.

A few counts support this clone. This chain uses TRBV28 with TRBJ2-6, with no clear D. This CDR3 spans 16 amino acids. The V and J ends lost 6 bases and 2 bases respectively, with 14 bases between them. Germline V gene sequence: CDR1 MDHEN, CDR2 SYDVKM. CDR3 sequence (DNA): TGTGCCAGCAGCAACCCTTCGGTTACTGGGGCCAACGTCCTGACTTTC. Amino acids: CASSNPSVTGANVLTF.

This chain links TRBV5-5 with TRBJ1-2; the match to TRBD1 covers 9 bases. CDR1 SGHKS and CDR2 YYEKEE come from the germline V gene (reference sequence). The CDR3 extends over 14 amino acids. J lost 2 bases, V lost 4 bases, and 3 bases had no gene match. Here the CDR3 reads CASSRDRVNYGYTF. The DNA of the CDR3 is TGTGCCAGCAGCAGGGACAGGGTGAACTATGGCTACACCTTC. The whole variable domain, filled in from reference TRBV5-5 and TRBJ1-2, reads DAGVTQSPTHLIKTRGQQVTLRCSPISGHKSVSWYQQVLGQGPQFIFQYYEKEERGRGNFPDRFSARQFPNYSSELNVNALLLGDSALYLCASSRDRVNYGYTFGSGTRLTVV.

The chain has TRBV5-1 and TRBJ2-5; D gene uncertain. CDR1 is SGHRS and CDR2 is YFSETQ in the germline V gene. The CDR3 is 14 amino acids. V lost 1 base, J lost 1 base, and 8 bases lay in between. CDR3 nucleotide sequence: TGCGCCAGCAGCTTGTTAGATTCCCAAGAGACCCAGTACTTC. Its protein product is CASSLLDSQETQYF.

A single count supports this clone. The chain links TRBV7-3 to TRBJ2-2, with TRBD2 matching over 14 bases. Germline V lookup: CDR1 SGHTA, CDR2 FQGTGA. The CDR3 spans 18 residues. The ends lost 0 bases at V and 5 bases at J; junction bases unmatched: 5. The CDR3 is CASSLTSGTSGGTGELFF. The DNA of the CDR3 is TGTGCCAGCAGCTTAACCTCCGGGACTAGCGGGGGAACCGGGGAGCTGTTTTTT.

This clone has more than one count but fewer than ten. This chain connects TRBV12-3 or TRBV12-4 to TRBJ1-6, with D perhaps matching TRBD1 (5 bases). This CDR3 spans 13 amino acids. V shed 6 bases and J shed 9 bases, with 12 bases lying between them. The CDR3 protein is CASRGSRGSPLHF. The DNA of the CDR3 is TGTGCCAGCAGGGGGTCGAGGGGTTCACCCCTCCACTTT.

The chain is built from TRBV19 and TRBJ1-5; 10 bases fit TRBD1. This CDR3 region has 19 residues. The V segment lost 4 bases and the J segment 4 bases; nucleotides outside the gene matches: 16. CDR1 and CDR2 from the germline V gene are LNHDA and SQIVND (reference sequence). The CDR3 region has the DNA TGTGCCAGTAGTACGGGGAGATCGACAGGGGGCGGGATAAATCAGCCCCAGCATTTT. This translates into CASSTGRSTGGGINQPQHF.

V is TRBV4-1 and J is TRBJ2-7; possibly TRBD1 for D (5 bases). This CDR3 is built from 14 residues. The V end lost 1 base, the J end lost 3 bases, and 10 bases lay between the germline ends. Germline lookup yields CDR1 MGHRA and CDR2 YSYEKL. CDR3 bases: TGCGCCAGCAGCCAAGTTCAGGGTGTCTACGAGCAGTACTTC. Its protein product is CASSQVQGVYEQYF.

The chain links TRBV5-1 to TRBJ1-1; 9 bases align to TRBD1. V lost 2 bases to trimming and J lost 3 bases; unmatched junction nucleotides: 5. The CDR3 totals 15 residues. Germline CDR1 SGHRS, CDR2 YFSETQ. DNA for the CDR3: TGCGCCAGCAGCTTAGGGACAGGGTTGGACACTGAAGCTTTCTTT. Residues: CASSLGTGLDTEAFF.